This TCR beta chain was recorded in a study of lymphopenia after photon versus proton radiotherapy. Findings and caveats of the study: Proton therapy kept repertoires fairly stable, unlike photons, which gained effector/memory cells. Authors raise, but do not show, better survival with proton therapy.

This table comes from immunoSEQ multiplex PCR, and its TCRdb copy is limited to in-frame clones, with some not included. This table has over 25,000 clones, under 95% appearing once. About this clone itself: Its antigen is still unknown.

The germline V gene has CDR1 SGHRS and CDR2 YFSETQ. Trimming took off 4 bases at V and 1 base at J, with 17 bases between the two ends. This CDR3 region has 16 residues. The V gene is TRBV5-1, the J gene TRBJ1-2, with D hard to call. The specimen was peripheral blood, collected from a patient treated with photon-based radiotherapy. This clonotype originated in a woman aged 50 to 65 with cholangiocarcinoma. CDR3: CASSPARLSDNYGYTF. Written as DNA, the CDR3 is TGCGCCAGCAGCCCCGCACGACTTTCAGATAACTATGGCTACACCTTC.